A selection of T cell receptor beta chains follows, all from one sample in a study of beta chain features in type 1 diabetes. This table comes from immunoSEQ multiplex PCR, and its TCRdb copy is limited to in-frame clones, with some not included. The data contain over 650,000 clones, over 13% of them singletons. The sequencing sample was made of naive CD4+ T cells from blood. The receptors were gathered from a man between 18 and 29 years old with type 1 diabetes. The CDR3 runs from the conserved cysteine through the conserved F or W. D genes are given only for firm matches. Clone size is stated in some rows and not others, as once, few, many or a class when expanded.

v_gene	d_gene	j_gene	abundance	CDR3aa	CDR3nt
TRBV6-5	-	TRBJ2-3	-	CASSYSLVTSDTQYF	TGTGCCAGCAGTTACTCACTAGTTACATCAGATACGCAGTATTTT
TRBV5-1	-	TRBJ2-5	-	CASSLSSGPEGETQYF	TGCGCCAGCAGCTTGAGTAGCGGACCAGAGGGGGAGACCCAGTACTTC
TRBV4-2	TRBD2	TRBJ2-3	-	CASSPADSGMADTQYF	TGTGCCAGCAGCCCTGCCGACAGCGGGATGGCTGATACGCAGTATTTT
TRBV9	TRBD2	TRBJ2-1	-	CASSVTSGLSYNEQFF	TGTGCCAGCAGCGTGACTAGCGGTCTGTCCTACAATGAGCAGTTCTTC
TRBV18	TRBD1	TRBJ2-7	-	CASSRDREKSRLF	TGTGCCAGCTCACGGGACAGGGAAAAGTCACGCTTGTTC
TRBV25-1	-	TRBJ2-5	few	CASSEGGGRKTQYF	TGTGCCAGCAGTGAAGGTGGGGGCAGAAAGACCCAGTACTTC
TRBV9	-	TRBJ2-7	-	CASSVGVPPYEQYF	TGTGCCAGCAGCGTAGGTGTCCCACCCTACGAGCAGTACTTC
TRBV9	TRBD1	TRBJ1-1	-	CASSVGQGAMNTEAFF	TGTGCCAGCAGCGTAGGACAGGGGGCAATGAACACTGAAGCTTTCTTT
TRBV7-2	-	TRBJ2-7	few	CASSSQVEQYF	TGTGCCAGCAGCTCGCAGGTCGAGCAGTACTTC
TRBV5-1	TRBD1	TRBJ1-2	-	CASSPQGGPGYTF	TGCGCCAGCAGCCCGCAGGGGGGCCCTGGCTACACCTTC
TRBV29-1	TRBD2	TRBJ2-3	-	CSVERLAESTDTQYF	TGCAGCGTTGAAAGGCTAGCGGAGTCCACAGATACGCAGTATTTT
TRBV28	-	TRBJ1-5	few	CASSLDPGGAGMQPQHF	TGTGCCAGCAGTTTAGACCCCGGTGGGGCAGGGATGCAGCCCCAGCATTTT
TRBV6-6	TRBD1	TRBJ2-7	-	CATSLRTGPFRQYF	TGTGCCACCTCGTTGCGGACAGGGCCCTTTCGGCAGTACTTC
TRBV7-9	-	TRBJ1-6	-	CASSLTNSPLHF	TGTGCCAGCAGCTTGACGAATTCACCCCTCCACTTT
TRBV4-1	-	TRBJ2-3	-	CASSPTSTDTQYF	TGCGCCAGCAGCCCGACTAGCACAGATACGCAGTATTTT
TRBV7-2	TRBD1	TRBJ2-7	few	CASSLTDRENEQYF	TGTGCCAGCAGCTTAACTGACAGGGAGAACGAGCAGTACTTC
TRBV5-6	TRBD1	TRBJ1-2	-	CASRTAGGKGYTF	TGTGCCAGCAGGACTGCAGGGGGCAAAGGCTACACCTTC
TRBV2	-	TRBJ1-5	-	CASSEAAGAEHF	TGTGCCAGCAGTGAAGCGGCAGGTGCCGAGCATTTT
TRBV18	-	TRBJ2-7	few	CASSPTSGDYEQYF	TGTGCCAGCTCACCAACATCGGGAGACTACGAGCAGTACTTC
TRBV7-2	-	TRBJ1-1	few	CASSLFGQISHTEAFF	TGTGCCAGCAGCCTCTTCGGGCAGATTTCCCACACTGAAGCTTTCTTT
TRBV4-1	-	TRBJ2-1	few	CASRGASYNEQFF	TGCGCCAGCCGGGGGGCATCCTACAATGAGCAGTTCTTC
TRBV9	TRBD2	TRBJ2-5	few	CASSPRGGEQETQYF	TGTGCCAGCAGCCCCCGCGGGGGGGAACAAGAGACCCAGTACTTC
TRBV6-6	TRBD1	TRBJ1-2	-	CASSNHRDRGGYTF	TGTGCCAGCAGCAACCACAGGGACAGGGGCGGCTACACCTTC
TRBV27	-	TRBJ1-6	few	CAAGGTNSPLHF	TGTGCCGCGGGAGGTACAAACTCACCCCTCCACTTT
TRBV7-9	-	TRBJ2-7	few	CASSPRTVSYEQYF	TGTGCCAGCAGCCCGAGGACGGTCTCCTACGAGCAGTACTTC
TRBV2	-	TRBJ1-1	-	CASSVPLQATEAFF	TGTGCCAGCAGTGTCCCCCTCCAGGCGACTGAAGCTTTCTTT
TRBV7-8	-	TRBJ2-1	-	CASSFGSGGPNEQFF	TGTGCCAGCAGCTTTGGCTCAGGGGGGCCCAATGAGCAGTTCTTC
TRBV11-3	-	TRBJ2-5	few	CASSSSPRETQYF	TGTGCCAGCAGCTCTAGCCCTAGAGAGACCCAGTACTTC
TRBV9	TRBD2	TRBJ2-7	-	CASSTGGEQYF	TGTGCCAGCAGCACGGGGGGCGAGCAGTACTTC
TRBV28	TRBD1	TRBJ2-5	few	CASRDRGQETQYF	TGTGCCAGCAGGGACAGGGGACAAGAGACCCAGTACTTC
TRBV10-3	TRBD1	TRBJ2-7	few	CAIRRTSGGSGEQYF	TGTGCCATCAGAAGGACCTCAGGGGGATCGGGAGAGCAGTACTTC
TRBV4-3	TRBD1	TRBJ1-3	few	CASSQDTGTGTGNTIYF	TGCGCCAGCAGCCAAGATACCGGGACAGGGACTGGAAACACCATATATTTT
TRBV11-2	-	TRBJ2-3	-	CASTTRQAGTDTQYF	TGTGCCAGCACCACCCGACAGGCTGGCACAGATACGCAGTATTTT
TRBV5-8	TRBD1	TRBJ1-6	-	CASSLTGGRDSPLHF	TGTGCCAGCAGCTTAACAGGGGGTCGGGATTCACCCCTCCACTTT
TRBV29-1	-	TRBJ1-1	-	CSVGGPAGGGEAFF	TGCAGCGTCGGGGGCCCAGCCGGGGGAGGTGAAGCTTTCTTT
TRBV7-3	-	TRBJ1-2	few	CASSLRTADGYTF	TGTGCCAGCAGCTTAAGGACAGCAGATGGCTACACCTTC
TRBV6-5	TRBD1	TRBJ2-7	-	CASSYDRGYYEQYF	TGTGCCAGCAGTTATGACAGGGGGTACTACGAGCAGTACTTC
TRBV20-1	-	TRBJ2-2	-	CSARGTGELFF	TGCAGTGCAAGAGGGACCGGGGAGCTGTTTTTT
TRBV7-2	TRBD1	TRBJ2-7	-	CASSLGTGVYEQYF	TGTGCCAGCAGCTTAGGAACAGGGGTGTACGAGCAGTACTTC
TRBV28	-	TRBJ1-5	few	CASSYTGLNQPQHF	TGTGCCAGCAGTTACACAGGGCTCAATCAGCCCCAGCATTTT
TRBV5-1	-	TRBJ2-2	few	CASSLRLYDTGELFF	TGCGCCAGCAGCTTGCGGCTATACGACACCGGGGAGCTGTTTTTT
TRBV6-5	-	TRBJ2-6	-	CASSYTDSSGANVLTF	TGTGCCAGCAGTTACACAGACAGCTCTGGGGCCAACGTCCTGACTTTC